The source of this T cell receptor (beta chain) is a study of shared clonotypes between healthy human individuals. Study-wide findings and caveats: Relative to their counterparts shared across all four donors, non-shared clonotypes exhibited diminished generation probabilities. Larger estimated richness was generally seen in naive subsets than in memory subsets.

Naive CD8 cells were CD45RO-negative, positively selected for CCR7, excluding terminally differentiated effector memory CD45RA+ cells. It was roughly 210 ng DNA, about 30,000 T cell genomes, that sorted-subset replicate PCRs used. Produced via immunoSEQ multiplex PCR; TCRdb's table is partial and in-frame only. This sample yields 450,000 to 700,000 clones, of which roughly 95% are seen a single time; approximately 0.1% belongs to the top ten. Notes on this clone: No antigen is known for it.

This CDR3 is 14 amino acids long. Germline CDR1 is MNHEY and CDR2 is SVGAGI. The ends were cut back, 4 bases at V and 4 bases at J, with 10 bases in the middle. This chain uses TRBV6-5 with TRBJ2-2; D not certain. This clonotype was sampled from a woman aged 25-40 years in good health. The sample taken for sequencing was naive CD8+ T cells sorted from blood. The CDR3 bases are TGTGCCAGCAGTTCCGCCGGGCGCACCGGGGAGCTGTTTTTT. Residues: CASSSAGRTGELFF.